This note documents a single T cell receptor (beta chain) sequence. Its antigen is unidentified. Sample time point: recipient sample about 28 days before transplant, after cytoreduction. Sequenced by immunoSEQ multiplex PCR; TCRdb stores in-frame clones only, minus some. Of roughly 20,000 clones listed, 85% to 90% are singletons. Per germline, CDR1 MNHEY and CDR2 SVGAGI. There are 14 residues in the CDR3. V was pared by 8 bases and J by 7 bases, with 17 bases between. This record belongs to a study of T cell clonotyping in hematopoietic cell transplantation. Findings and caveats of the study: CD4 and CD8 repertoire contributions could not be separated without sorting. Few recipient clonotypes overlapped donors; over 97% were de novo at given depth. Pathologically expanded recipient clonotypes increased progressively from day 30 to day 180 as diversity fell.

The material was peripheral blood mononuclear cells, obtained before stem cell transplant. This chain joins TRBV6-5 and TRBJ1-4; no definite D call. The TCR comes from a man younger than 35 with biphenotypic leukemia. Some clones in this sample may be carry-over from other donors' samples. Here the CDR3 DNA reads TGTGCCAGCGGGATGGAATGGAGGGTTGAAAAACTGTTTTTT. It encodes CASGMEWRVEKLFF.